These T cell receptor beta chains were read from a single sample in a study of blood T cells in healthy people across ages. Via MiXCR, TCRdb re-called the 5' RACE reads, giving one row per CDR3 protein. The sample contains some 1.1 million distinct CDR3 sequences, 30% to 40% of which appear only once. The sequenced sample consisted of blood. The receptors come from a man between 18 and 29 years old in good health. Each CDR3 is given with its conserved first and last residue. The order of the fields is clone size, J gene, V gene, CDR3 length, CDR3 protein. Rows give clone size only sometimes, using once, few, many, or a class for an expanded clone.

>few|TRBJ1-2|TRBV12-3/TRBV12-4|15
CASSLFGDGNYGYTF
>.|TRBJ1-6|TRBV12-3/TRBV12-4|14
CASSFQGSNSPLHF
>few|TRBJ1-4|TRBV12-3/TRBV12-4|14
CASSLGQENEKLFF
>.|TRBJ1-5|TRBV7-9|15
CASSPLDRVGQPQHF
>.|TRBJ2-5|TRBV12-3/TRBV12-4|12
CASSPPGGGEYF
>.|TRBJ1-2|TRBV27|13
CASRRQGPYGYTF
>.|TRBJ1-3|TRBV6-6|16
CASSYSRGGNGNTIYF
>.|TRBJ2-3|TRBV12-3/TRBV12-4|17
CASSSYRLAGNTDMQYF
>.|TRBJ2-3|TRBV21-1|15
CASSKVQGRTDTQYF
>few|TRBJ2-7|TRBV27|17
CASSSLGLAGGYNEQYF
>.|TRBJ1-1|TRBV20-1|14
CSARTGGPDTEAFF
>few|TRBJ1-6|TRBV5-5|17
CASREGSLGRNNSPLHF
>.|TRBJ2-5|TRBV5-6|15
CASSWGSGRRGTQYF
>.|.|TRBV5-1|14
CASSLVRLSGEQYF
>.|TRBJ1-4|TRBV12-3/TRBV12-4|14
CASSLARGGEKLFF
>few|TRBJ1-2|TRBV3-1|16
CASSQDGGQGDYGYTF
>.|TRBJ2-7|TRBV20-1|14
CSARDDRGVDEQYF
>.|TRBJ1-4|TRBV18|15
CASSRTVSGNEKLFF
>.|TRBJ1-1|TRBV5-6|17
CASSPNLGPAMNTEAFF
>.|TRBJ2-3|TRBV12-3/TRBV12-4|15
CASSPGLALSDTQYF
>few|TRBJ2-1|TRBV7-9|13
CASLAGSYNEQFF
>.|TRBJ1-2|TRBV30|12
CAWSQGDYGYTF
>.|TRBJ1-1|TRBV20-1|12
CSARELSTEAFF
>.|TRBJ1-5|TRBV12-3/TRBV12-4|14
CANSLGWGNQPQHF
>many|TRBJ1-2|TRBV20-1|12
CSASQGLYGYTF
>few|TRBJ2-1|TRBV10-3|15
CAISEPQGSTYEQFF
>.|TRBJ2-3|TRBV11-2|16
CASSLEAGYSTDTQYF
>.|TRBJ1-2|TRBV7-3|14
CASTPLGAGYGYTF
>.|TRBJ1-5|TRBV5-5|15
CASRPAHRNNQPQHF
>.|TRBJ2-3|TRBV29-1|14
CSVEEAASTDTQYF
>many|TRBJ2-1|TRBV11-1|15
CASSLMGTGWDEQFF
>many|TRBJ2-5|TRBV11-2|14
CASSLDRGEETQYF
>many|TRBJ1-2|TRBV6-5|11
CASGQPYGYTF
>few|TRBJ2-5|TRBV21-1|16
CASSKRQRGSQETQYF
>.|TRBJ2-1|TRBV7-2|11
CASSWDSERFF
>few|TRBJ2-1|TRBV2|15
CASSRRLAGFYEQFF
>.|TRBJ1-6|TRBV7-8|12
CASSPSFSPLHF
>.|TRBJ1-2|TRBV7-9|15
CASSLAGSSNYGYTF
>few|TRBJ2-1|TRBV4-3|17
CASSQGTSGRTYNEQFF
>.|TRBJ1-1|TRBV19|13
CASRFTGTWEAFF
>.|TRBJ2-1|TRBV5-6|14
CASSRNWGWNEQFF
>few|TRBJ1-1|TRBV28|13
CASSLGQHTEAFF
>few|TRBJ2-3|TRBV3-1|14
CASSRQGETDTQYF
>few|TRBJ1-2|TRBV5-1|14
CASSLDRGTGGYTF
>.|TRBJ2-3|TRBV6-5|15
CASRLAGTETDTQYF
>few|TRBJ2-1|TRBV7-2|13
CASSLGWNNEQFF
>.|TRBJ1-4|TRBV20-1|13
CSARGGVDEKLFF
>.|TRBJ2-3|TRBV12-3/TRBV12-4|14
CASKPGIGTDTQYF
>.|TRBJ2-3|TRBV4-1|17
CASSQDRGRGGTDTQYF
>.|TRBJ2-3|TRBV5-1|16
CASSFFSGRTLDTQYF
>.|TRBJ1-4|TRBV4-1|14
CASSQEMTNEKLFF
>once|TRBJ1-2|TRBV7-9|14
CASSLTGQQDGYTF
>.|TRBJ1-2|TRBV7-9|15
CASSEGQGSNYGYTF
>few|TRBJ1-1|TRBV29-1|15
CSVEDPGQGALGAFF
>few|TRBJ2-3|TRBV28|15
CAISYFTGSTDTQYF